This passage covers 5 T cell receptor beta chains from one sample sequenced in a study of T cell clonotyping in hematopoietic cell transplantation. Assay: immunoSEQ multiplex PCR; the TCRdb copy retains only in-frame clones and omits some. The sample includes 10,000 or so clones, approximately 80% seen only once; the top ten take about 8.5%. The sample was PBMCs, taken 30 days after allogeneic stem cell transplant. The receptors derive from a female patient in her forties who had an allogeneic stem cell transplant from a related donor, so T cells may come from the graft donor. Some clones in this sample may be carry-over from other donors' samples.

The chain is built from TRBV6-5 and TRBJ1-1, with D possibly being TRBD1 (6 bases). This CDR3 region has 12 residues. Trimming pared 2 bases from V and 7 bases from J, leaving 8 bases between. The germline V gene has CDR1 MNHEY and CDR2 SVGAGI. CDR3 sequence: CASSYLRGEAFF. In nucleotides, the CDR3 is TGTGCCAGCAGTTACCTCAGGGGTGAAGCTTTCTTT.

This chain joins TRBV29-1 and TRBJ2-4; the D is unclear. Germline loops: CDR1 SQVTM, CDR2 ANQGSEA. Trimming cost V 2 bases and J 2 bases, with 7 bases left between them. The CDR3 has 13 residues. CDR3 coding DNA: TGCAGCGTTGAAACTGAAACCAAAAACATTCAGTACTTC. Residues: CSVETETKNIQYF.

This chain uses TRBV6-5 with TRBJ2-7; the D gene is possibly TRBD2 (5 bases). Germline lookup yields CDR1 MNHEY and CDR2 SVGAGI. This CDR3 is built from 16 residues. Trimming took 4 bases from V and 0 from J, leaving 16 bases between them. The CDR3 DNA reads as TGTGCCAGCAGTTCGCGGGCGGGCCTAAGCTCCTACGAGCAGTACTTC. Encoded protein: CASSSRAGLSSYEQYF.

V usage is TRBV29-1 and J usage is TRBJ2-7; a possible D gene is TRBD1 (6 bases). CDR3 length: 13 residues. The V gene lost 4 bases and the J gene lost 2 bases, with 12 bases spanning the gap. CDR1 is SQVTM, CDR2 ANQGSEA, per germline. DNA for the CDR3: TGCAGCGTTGCCCGGGACAAGACCTACGAGCAGTACTTC. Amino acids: CSVARDKTYEQYF.

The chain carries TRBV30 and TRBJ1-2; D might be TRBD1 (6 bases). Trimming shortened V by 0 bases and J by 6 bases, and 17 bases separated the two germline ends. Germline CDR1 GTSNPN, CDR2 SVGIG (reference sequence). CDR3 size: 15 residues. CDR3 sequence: CAWSVQAGERHGYTF. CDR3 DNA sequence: TGTGCCTGGAGTGTCCAGGCAGGGGAACGTCATGGCTACACCTTC.